Below, 10 T cell receptor beta chains from the same sample are listed, as sequenced in a study of cytomegalovirus exposure and HLA in healthy donors. The PCR ran on 60 Vbeta and 13 Jbeta primers. Generated by immunoSEQ multiplex PCR, the TCRdb table keeps only in-frame clones and is missing some. The sample lists roughly 89,000 clones; roughly 79% were seen once. Sequenced sample: PBMCs. The receptor set was obtained from a woman aged 30 to 39 in good health and CMV-seronegative.

This chain joins TRBV28 and TRBJ2-7, with a tentative D call TRBD2 (6 bases). Trimming removed 4 bases from V and 12 bases from J, with 13 bases in between. Germline V gene data show CDR1 as MDHEN and CDR2 as SYDVKM. The CDR3 covers 11 residues. This CDR3 is CASSSGLYRYF. In DNA, the CDR3 is TGTGCCAGCAGTTCGGGACTTTATCGGTACTTC.

This clone was recorded only once. The rearrangement links TRBV30 to TRBJ1-1; D is ambiguous. V shed 0 bases and J shed 1 base, with 6 bases lying between them. This CDR3 has 13 residues. The germline V gene encodes CDR1 GTSNPN and CDR2 SVGIG (reference sequence). This CDR3 reads CAWSVKQNTEAFF. CDR3 DNA sequence: TGTGCCTGGAGTGTAAAACAGAACACTGAAGCTTTCTTT.

This chain's CDR3 is CASSVRQGRFNEQFF. The CDR3 bases are TGTGCCAGCAGCGTAAGACAGGGAAGGTTCAATGAGCAGTTCTTC. The chain employs TRBV9 and TRBJ2-1; 7 bases fit TRBD1. The germline CDR1 and CDR2 sequences are SGDLS and YYNGEE. The CDR3 length is 15 residues. Trimming cost V 1 base and J 6 bases; bases outside gene matches: 7.

The chain couples TRBV9 to TRBJ2-1, with TRBD2 matching 7 bases. The V segment lost 4 bases and the J segment 7 bases; nucleotides outside the gene matches: 14. Germline CDR1 reads SGDLS; CDR2 reads YYNGEE. This CDR3 region has 16 residues. The CDR3 DNA sequence: TGTGCCAGCAGCCCAAGAGGGCGGGAGTCGGGAAATGAGCAGTTCTTC. Translating it yields CASSPRGRESGNEQFF. Variable domain in full (rest from reference TRBV9 and TRBJ2-1): DSGVTQTPKHLITATGQRVTLRCSPRSGDLSVYWYQQSLDQGLQFLIQYYNGEERAKGNILERFSAQQFPDLHSELNLSSLELGDSALYFCASSPRGRESGNEQFFGPGTRLTVL.

The V and J genes are TRBV6-5 and TRBJ1-1, with D possibly matching TRBD1 (5 bases). Trimming cost V 5 bases and J 0 bases, with 10 bases left between them. This CDR3 has 14 amino acids. Germline V gives CDR1 MNHEY, CDR2 SVGAGI. CDR3 coding DNA: TGTGCCAGCAGTCCCCTGACAGTGAACACTGAAGCTTTCTTT. Translating gives CASSPLTVNTEAFF.

The chain has TRBV9 and TRBJ2-1; D perhaps matches TRBD2 (5 bases). CDR1 SGDLS and CDR2 YYNGEE come from the germline V gene. Between the trimmed V and J ends, which lost 4 bases and 6 bases, there was a span of 14 bases. This CDR3 region has 14 residues. The CDR3 here is CASSPRDIGNEQFF. The CDR3, as DNA: TGTGCCAGCAGCCCCCGGGATATCGGCAATGAGCAGTTCTTC.

The chain carries TRBV9 and TRBJ2-5; 7 bases are a match to TRBD1. Trimming took 0 bases from V and 2 from J; bases not matched to a gene: 1. Germline CDR1 is SGDLS and CDR2 is YYNGEE. CDR3 size: 14 residues. CDR3 DNA sequence: TGTGCCAGCAGCGTAGAGGGACAGCAAGAGACCCAGTACTTC. This codes for CASSVEGQQETQYF. Full variable domain (missing parts from reference TRBV9 and TRBJ2-5): DSGVTQTPKHLITATGQRVTLRCSPRSGDLSVYWYQQSLDQGLQFLIQYYNGEERAKGNILERFSAQQFPDLHSELNLSSLELGDSALYFCASSVEGQQETQYFGPGTRLLVL.

The chain recombines TRBV27 with TRBJ1-2, with 7 bases that match TRBD1. The V and J ends lost 6 bases and 5 bases, in that order; junction bases with no gene match: 12. Germline assignment: CDR1 MNHEY and CDR2 SMNVEV (reference sequence). This CDR3 spans 15 amino acids. The CDR3 region is CASSRSGTVNYGYTF. The CDR3 region has the DNA TGTGCCAGCAGCCGCAGTGGGACAGTTAATTATGGCTACACCTTC.

The chain is built from TRBV29-1 and TRBJ2-3; 9 bases line up with TRBD1. Germline CDR1 SQVTM, CDR2 ANQGSEA. Trimming at V came to 2 bases and at J to 7 bases, leaving 16 bases not matched to a gene. This CDR3 is built from 17 residues. The chain's CDR3 is CSVERPLGQGKVYTQYF. The CDR3, as DNA: TGCAGCGTTGAACGCCCCCTGGGACAGGGAAAGGTTTATACGCAGTATTTT.

The V call is TRBV4-1, the J call TRBJ2-3, with 7 bases that match TRBD2. Unmatched junction bases numbered 5, after V lost 1 base and J lost 1 base. CDR3 size: 16 residues. Germline CDR1 reads MGHRA; CDR2 reads YSYEKL. CDR3 coding DNA: TGCGCCAGCAGCCAAGCGGCGGGGGTAGGCACAGATACGCAGTATTTT. Protein: CASSQAAGVGTDTQYF.